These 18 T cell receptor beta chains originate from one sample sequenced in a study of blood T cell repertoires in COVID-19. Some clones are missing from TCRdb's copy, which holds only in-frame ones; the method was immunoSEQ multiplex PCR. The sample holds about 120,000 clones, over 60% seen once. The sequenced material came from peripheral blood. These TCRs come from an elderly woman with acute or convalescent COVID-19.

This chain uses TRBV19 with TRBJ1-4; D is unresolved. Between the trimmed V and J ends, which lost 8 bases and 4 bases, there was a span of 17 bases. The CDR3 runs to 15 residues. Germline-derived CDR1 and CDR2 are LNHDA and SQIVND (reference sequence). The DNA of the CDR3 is TGTGCCAGTGCTCGATGGGAGGGCCTTAATGAAAAACTGTTTTTT. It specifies CASARWEGLNEKLFF.

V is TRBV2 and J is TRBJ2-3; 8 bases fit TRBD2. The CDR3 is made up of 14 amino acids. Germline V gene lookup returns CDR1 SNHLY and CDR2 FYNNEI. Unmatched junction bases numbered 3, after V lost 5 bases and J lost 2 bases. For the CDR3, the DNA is TGTGCCAGCAGTACTAGCGGACTCACAGATACGCAGTATTTT. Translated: CASSTSGLTDTQYF.

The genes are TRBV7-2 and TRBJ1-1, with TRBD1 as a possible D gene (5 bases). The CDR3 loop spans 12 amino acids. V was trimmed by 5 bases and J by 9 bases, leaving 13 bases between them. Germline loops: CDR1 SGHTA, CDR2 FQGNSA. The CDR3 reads CASSTFGGKAFF. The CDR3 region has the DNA TGTGCCAGCAGCACCTTTGGGGGGAAAGCTTTCTTT.

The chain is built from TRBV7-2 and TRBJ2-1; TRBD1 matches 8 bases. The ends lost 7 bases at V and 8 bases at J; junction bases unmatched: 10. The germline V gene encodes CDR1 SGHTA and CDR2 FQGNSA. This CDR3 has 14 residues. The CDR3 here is CASKPQGAMDEQFF. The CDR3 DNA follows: TGTGCCAGCAAACCTCAGGGGGCGATGGATGAGCAGTTCTTC.

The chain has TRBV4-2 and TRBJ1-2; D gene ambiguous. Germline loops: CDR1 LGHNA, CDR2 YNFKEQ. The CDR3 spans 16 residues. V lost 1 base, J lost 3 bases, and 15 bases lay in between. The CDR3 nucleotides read TGTGCCAGCAGCCAAGGTTTTGTCGGTTCCGACTATGGCTACACCTTC. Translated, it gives CASSQGFVGSDYGYTF.

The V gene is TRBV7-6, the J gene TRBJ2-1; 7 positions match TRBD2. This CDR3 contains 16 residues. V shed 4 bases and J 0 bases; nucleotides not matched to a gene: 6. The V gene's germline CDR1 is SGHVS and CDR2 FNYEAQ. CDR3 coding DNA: TGTGCCAGCAGCTCCAAAGCGGGGAACTCCTACAATGAGCAGTTCTTC. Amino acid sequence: CASSSKAGNSYNEQFF.

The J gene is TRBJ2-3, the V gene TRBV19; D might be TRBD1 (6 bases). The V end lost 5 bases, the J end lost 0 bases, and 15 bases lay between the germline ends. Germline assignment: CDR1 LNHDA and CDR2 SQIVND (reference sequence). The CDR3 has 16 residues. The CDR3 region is CASSPNRVGSTDTQYF. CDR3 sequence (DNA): TGTGCCAGTAGTCCCAACAGGGTCGGGAGCACAGATACGCAGTATTTT.

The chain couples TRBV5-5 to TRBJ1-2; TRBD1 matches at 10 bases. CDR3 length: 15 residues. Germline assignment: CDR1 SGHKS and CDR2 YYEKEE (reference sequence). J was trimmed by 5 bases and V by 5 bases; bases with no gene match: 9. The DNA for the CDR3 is TGTGCCAGCAGACCCGGGACAGGGGTTTTGTATGGCTACACCTTC. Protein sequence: CASRPGTGVLYGYTF.

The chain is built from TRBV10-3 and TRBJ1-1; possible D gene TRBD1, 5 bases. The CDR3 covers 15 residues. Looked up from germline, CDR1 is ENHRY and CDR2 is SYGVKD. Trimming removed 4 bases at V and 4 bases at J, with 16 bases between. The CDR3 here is CAISGTTTRATEAFF. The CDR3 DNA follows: TGTGCCATCAGTGGCACTACGACCAGGGCCACTGAAGCTTTCTTT.

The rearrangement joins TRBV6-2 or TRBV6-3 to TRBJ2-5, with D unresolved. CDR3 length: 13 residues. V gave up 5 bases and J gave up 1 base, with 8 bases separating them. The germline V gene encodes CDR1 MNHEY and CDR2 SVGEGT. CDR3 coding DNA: TGTGCCAGCAGTCCGAGTCGCCAAGAGACCCAGTACTTC. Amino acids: CASSPSRQETQYF.

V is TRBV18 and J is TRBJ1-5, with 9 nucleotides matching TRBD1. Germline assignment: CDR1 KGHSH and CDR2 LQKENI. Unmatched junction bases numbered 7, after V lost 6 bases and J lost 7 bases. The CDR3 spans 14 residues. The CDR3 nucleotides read TGTGCCAGCTCTCCGGACAGGGGTGGCCAGCCCCAGCATTTT. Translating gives CASSPDRGGQPQHF.

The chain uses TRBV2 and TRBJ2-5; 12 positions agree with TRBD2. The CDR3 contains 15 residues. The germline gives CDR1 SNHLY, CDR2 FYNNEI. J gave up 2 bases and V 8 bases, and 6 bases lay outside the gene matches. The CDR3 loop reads CASARTSGEQETQYF. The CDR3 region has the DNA TGTGCCAGCGCCAGGACTAGCGGGGAGCAAGAGACCCAGTACTTC.

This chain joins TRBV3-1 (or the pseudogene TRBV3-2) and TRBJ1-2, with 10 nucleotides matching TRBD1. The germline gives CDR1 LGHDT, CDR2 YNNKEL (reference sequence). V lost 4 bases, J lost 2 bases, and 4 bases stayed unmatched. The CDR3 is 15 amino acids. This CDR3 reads CASSPQGQGNYGYTF. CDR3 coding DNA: TGTGCCAGCAGCCCCCAGGGACAGGGGAACTATGGCTACACCTTC.

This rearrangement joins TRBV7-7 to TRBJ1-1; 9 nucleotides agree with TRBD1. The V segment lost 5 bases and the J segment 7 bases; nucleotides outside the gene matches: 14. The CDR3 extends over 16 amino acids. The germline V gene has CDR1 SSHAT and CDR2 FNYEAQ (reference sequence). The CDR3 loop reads CASSPMVGTGFLEAFF. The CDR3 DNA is TGTGCCAGCAGCCCCATGGTCGGGACAGGGTTCCTTGAAGCTTTCTTT. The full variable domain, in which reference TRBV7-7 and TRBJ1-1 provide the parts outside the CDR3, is GAGVSQSPRYKVTKRGQDVTLRCDPISSHATLYWYQQALGQGPEFLTYFNYEAQPDKSGLPSDRFSAERPEGSISTLTIQRTEQRDSAMYRCASSPMVGTGFLEAFFGQGTRLTVV.

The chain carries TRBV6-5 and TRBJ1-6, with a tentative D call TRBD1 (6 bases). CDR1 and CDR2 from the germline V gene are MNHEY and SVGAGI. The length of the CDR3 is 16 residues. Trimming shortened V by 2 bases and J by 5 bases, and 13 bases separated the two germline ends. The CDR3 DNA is TGTGCCAGCAGTTACACGCAAACAGGGAATAATTCACCCCTCCACTTT. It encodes CASSYTQTGNNSPLHF.

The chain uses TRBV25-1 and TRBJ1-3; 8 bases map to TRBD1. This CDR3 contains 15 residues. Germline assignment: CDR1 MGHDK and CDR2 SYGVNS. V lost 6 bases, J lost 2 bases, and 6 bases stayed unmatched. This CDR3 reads CASSFTGGTGNTIYF. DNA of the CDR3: TGTGCCAGCAGCTTCACAGGGGGAACTGGAAACACCATATATTTT.

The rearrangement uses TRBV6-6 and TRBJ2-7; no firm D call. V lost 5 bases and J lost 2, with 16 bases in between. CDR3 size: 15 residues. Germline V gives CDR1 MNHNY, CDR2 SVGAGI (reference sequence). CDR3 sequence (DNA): TGTGCCAGCAGTCCCCCCGGGTCATTAACCTACGAGCAGTACTTC. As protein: CASSPPGSLTYEQYF.

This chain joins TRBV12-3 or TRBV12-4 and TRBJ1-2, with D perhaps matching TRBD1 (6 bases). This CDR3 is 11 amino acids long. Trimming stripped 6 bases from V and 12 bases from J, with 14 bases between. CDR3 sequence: CASSTDRGNTF. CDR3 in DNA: TGTGCCAGCAGCACGGACAGAGGAAACACCTTC.